These 4 T cell receptor beta chains share one sample of origin, sequenced in a study of metastatic and nonmetastatic thyroid tumors. Using MiXCR, TCRdb reanalyzed the PCR reads. In the table there are more than 15,000 clones, about 26% of which are singletons. No treatment of any kind had been given to any patient before thyroid surgery. The sequenced sample consisted of blood. Receptors originate from a male donor with papillary thyroid cancer or a benign thyroid nodule (not recorded which). Some clones in this sample may be carry-over from other donors' samples.

This sequence joins TRBV20-1 and TRBJ2-7; a possible D gene is TRBD1 (6 bases). CDR1 is DFQATT, CDR2 SNEGSKA, per germline (reference sequence). The CDR3 is made up of 12 amino acids. The DNA of the CDR3 is TGCATGCCCGCCTGGGGGCCGTTCGAGCAGTACTTC. Translating it yields CMPAWGPFEQYF.

This clone has a count of ten or more. The V call is TRBV9, the J call TRBJ2-7; perhaps D is TRBD1 or TRBD2 (5 bases each). The CDR3 covers 14 residues. CDR1 is SGDLS and CDR2 is YYNGEE in the germline V gene. The ends were cut back, 0 bases at V and 2 bases at J, with 9 bases in the middle. In DNA form, the CDR3 reads TGTGCCAGCAGCGTAGATGAGGGGCCCTACGAGCAGTACTTC. Translating it yields CASSVDEGPYEQYF.

V gene TRBV20-1 combines with J gene TRBJ2-5, with D maybe TRBD1 (6 bases). This CDR3 comprises 16 residues. Germline V gene lookup returns CDR1 DFQATT and CDR2 SNEGSKA (reference sequence). V was clipped by 5 bases and J by 5 bases, with 24 bases between them. The CDR3 here is CSAGCRGSPPRETQYF. CDR3 coding DNA: TGCAGTGCTGGTTGCAGGGGTTCCCCTCCTAGGGAGACCCAGTACTTC.

This clone is judged medium-sized. The genes are TRBV7-2 and TRBJ2-7; 7 nucleotides line up with TRBD2. Germline CDR1 reads SGHTA; CDR2 reads FQGNSA. With 4 bases clipped from V and 1 base from J, the junction kept 7 bases outside the gene matches. The CDR3 contains 15 residues. The CDR3 is CASSSRTSFSYEQYF. In nucleotides, the CDR3 is TGTGCCAGCAGCTCCCGGACTAGTTTTTCCTACGAGCAGTACTTC.